This T cell receptor (beta chain) was sequenced in a study of blood T cell repertoires in COVID-19. Study context: Spain, Italy and the United States supplied samples that represented acute and convalescent COVID-19. From T cells, B-cell-depleted T cells, or PBMCs came the material, which was cDNA or gDNA.

As originally analysed: The assay estimated nucleated cells by amplifying reference gene primers. TCRdb's table, derived via immunoSEQ multiplex PCR, lists solely in-frame clones and lacks some. The V and J calls and clone size come from that table; D and trimming were worked out from the DNA. In the table there are about 140,000 clones, over 70% of which are singletons. The ends lost 4 bases at V and 2 bases at J; junction bases unmatched: 10. Germline values: CDR1 SGHRS, CDR2 YFSETQ. This CDR3 has 16 residues. This clone was recorded once. This chain connects TRBV5-1 to TRBJ2-5; TRBD1 matches at 8 bases. Sequencing input: peripheral blood. The receptor was isolated from a man in his 60s with active or convalescent COVID-19. CDR3 nucleotides: TGCGCCAGCAGCGCGTTAGCCGGGACAGGTCAAGAGACCCAGTACTTC. Translation gives CASSALAGTGQETQYF.